Listed here are 6 T cell receptor beta chains from one sample, sequenced in a study of glioma-infiltrating T cells after dendritic cell vaccination (dated by TCRdb to about 2016). Library preparation was by the immunoSEQ multiplex PCR assay. Here the immuneACCESS table is served through TCRdb, limited to in-frame sequences with V and J called. Missing clones are a known gap in these copies; in checked studies unresolved V genes cover under half, and the rest lacks a known reason. In all, the sample holds around 90,000 clones, and around three quarters of those were seen once. The top ten clonotypes cover approximately 5.9% of the sample. Specimen: blood, collected before dendritic cell vaccination. The receptors derive from a human donor with glioblastoma.

This chain uses TRBV11-2 with TRBJ2-7, with TRBD2 matching over 11 bases. V was clipped by 1 base and J by 7 bases; unmatched bases: 6. The CDR3 length is 15 residues. Germline V lookup: CDR1 SGHAT, CDR2 FQNNGV. Here the CDR3 reads CASSLGALAGEEQYF. The CDR3 nucleotides are TGTGCCAGCAGCTTAGGGGCACTAGCGGGAGAAGAGCAGTACTTC.

The rearrangement joins TRBV19 to TRBJ2-1; D might be TRBD1 (6 bases). The ends were cut back, 3 bases at V and 6 bases at J, with 15 bases in the middle. CDR1 is LNHDA and CDR2 is SQIVND in the germline V gene (reference sequence). The CDR3 runs to 15 residues. The CDR3 DNA follows: TGTGCCAGTAGTATCAACAGGGCCCCCCGCAATGAGCAGTTCTTC. It codes for CASSINRAPRNEQFF.

The chain employs TRBV5-4 and TRBJ2-3; D ambiguous. Trimming removed 4 bases from V and 0 bases from J, with 12 bases in between. Germline CDR1 SGHNT, CDR2 YYREEE (reference sequence). The CDR3 is 15 amino acids. The CDR3 reads CASSPELASTDTQYF. The DNA of the CDR3 is TGTGCCAGCAGCCCGGAGCTGGCAAGCACAGATACGCAGTATTTT.

This clone was detected a few times. The chain links TRBV6-5 to TRBJ2-7; no clear D. The germline V and J ends were trimmed by 10 bases and 2 bases, with 6 bases remaining between them. The CDR3 extends over 10 amino acids. From germline, CDR1 is MNHEY and CDR2 SVGAGI. CDR3 nucleotides: TGTGCCACCCCAACCTACGAGCAGTACTTC. Translating it yields CATPTYEQYF.

The rearrangement links TRBV19 to TRBJ2-4, with 10 bases lining up with TRBD2. The germline V gene has CDR1 LNHDA and CDR2 SQIVND (reference sequence). Trimming took 4 bases from V and 1 from J; bases not matched to a gene: 4. This CDR3 has 16 amino acids. Here the CDR3 reads CASSRTSGKAKNIQYF. The CDR3 DNA is TGTGCCAGTAGTAGAACTAGCGGGAAGGCCAAAAACATTCAGTACTTC.

Of note for this clone: A read error may account for a junction end that differs from germline. This chain joins TRBV5-1 and TRBJ1-2; D may be TRBD1 (6 bases). Germline CDR1 reads SGHRS; CDR2 reads YFSETQ. The CDR3 spans 15 residues. Here the CDR3 reads CASSPGGWGQDGYTF. The DNA of the CDR3 is TGTGCCAGCAGCCCCGGGGGGTGGGGGCAAGATGGCTACACCTTC.